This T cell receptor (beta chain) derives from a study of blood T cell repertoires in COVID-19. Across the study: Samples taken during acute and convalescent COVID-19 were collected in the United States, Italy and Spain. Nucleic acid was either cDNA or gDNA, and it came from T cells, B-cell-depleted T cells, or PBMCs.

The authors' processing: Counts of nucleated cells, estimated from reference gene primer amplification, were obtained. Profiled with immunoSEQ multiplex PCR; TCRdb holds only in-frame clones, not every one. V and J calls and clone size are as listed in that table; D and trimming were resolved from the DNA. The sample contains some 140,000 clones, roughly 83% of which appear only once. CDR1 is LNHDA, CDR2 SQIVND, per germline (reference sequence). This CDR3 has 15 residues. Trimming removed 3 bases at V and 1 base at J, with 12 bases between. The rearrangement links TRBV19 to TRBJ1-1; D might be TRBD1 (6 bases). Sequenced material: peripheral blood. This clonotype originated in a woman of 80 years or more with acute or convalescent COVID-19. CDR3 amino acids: CASSIWAGENTEAFF. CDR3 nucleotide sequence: TGTGCCAGTAGTATTTGGGCAGGGGAGAACACTGAAGCTTTCTTT.